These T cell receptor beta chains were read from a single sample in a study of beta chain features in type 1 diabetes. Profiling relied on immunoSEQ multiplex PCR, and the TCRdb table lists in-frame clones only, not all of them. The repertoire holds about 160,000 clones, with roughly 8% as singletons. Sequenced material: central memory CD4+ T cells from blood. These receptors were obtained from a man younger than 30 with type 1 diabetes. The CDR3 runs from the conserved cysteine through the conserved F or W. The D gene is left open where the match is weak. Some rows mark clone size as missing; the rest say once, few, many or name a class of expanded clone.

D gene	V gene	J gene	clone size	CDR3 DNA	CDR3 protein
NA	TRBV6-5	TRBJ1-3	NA	TGTGCCAGCAGTTCGACAGTTTCTGGAAACACCATATATTTT	CASSSTVSGNTIYF
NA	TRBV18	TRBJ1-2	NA	TGTGCCAGCTCACCACCGGCGGGGAACGGCTACACCTTC	CASSPPAGNGYTF
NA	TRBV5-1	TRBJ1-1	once	TGCGCCAGCAGCTTGGTACAGGGTCTTGAAGCTTTCTTT	CASSLVQGLEAFF
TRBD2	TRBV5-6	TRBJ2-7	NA	TGTGCCAGCAGTTTCGGACTAGCGGGGACCTACGAGCAGTACTTC	CASSFGLAGTYEQYF
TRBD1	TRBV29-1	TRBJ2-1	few	TGCAGCGCATCCAAGGACAGGGGGGTGTTCTTC	CSASKDRGVFF
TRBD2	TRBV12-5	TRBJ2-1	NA	TGTGCTAGTGGTTTGAGTAGCGGGGGAAACAATGAGCAGTTCTTC	CASGLSSGGNNEQFF
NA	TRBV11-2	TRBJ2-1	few	TGTGCCAGCAGCCCTAGAGCGCCCTACAATGAGCAGTTCTTC	CASSPRAPYNEQFF
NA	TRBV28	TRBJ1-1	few	TGTGCCAGCACTGGGTGGGACACCGAAGCTTTCTTT	CASTGWDTEAFF
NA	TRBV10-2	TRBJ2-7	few	TGCGCCAGCCATTGGAGGGACGAGCAGTACTTC	CASHWRDEQYF
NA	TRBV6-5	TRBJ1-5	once	TGTGCCAGTAGTACAGGGTTGAGGCAGCCCCAGCATTTT	CASSTGLRQPQHF
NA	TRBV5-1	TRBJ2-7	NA	TGCGCCAGCAGCTTGACGGGGGGCCGAAGCTCCTACGAGCAGTACTTC	CASSLTGGRSSYEQYF
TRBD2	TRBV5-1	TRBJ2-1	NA	TGCGCCAGCAGCTTCGGAATCGGGACTAGCGGGAGTAGCAATGAGCAGTTCTTC	CASSFGIGTSGSSNEQFF
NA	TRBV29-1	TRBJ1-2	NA	TGCAGCTACACAGAACAAGGGGACTATGGCTACACCTTC	CSYTEQGDYGYTF
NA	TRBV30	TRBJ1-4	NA	TGTGCCTGGAGTGTCAAGGGGTTCGGTGAAAAACTGTTTTTT	CAWSVKGFGEKLFF
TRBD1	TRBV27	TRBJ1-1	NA	TGTGCCAGCAGCCCTAGACAGGGGTGGGACACTGAAGCTTTCTTT	CASSPRQGWDTEAFF
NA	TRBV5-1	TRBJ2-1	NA	TGCGCCAGCAGTCGTACCGGGTCTAGCTCCTACAATGAGCAGTTCTTC	CASSRTGSSSYNEQFF
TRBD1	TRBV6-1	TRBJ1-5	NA	TGTGCCAGCCAGGACAGGGGAATTAATCAGCCCCAGCATTTT	CASQDRGINQPQHF
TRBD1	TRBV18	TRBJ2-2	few	TGTGCCAGCTCACCCTTCGAGGGGGCGGACACCGGGGAGCTGTTTTTT	CASSPFEGADTGELFF
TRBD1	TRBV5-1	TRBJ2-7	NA	TGCGCCAGCTGCGATGGGACAGGCGCCTACGAGCAGTACTTC	CASCDGTGAYEQYF
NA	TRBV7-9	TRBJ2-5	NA	TGTGCCAGCAGCTTCGGGACTTCGGAGGGAGAGACCCAGTACTTC	CASSFGTSEGETQYF
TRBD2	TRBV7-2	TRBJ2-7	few	TGTGCCAGCAGCTTAGGGTCTAGCGGCTACGAGCAGTACTTC	CASSLGSSGYEQYF
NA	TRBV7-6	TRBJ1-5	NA	TGTGCCAGCAGCTTAGGCTCGGGGTTTCAGCCCCAGCATTTT	CASSLGSGFQPQHF
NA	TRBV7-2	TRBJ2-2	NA	TGTGCCAGCAGCTTAGCCAGTGATTACGAGGAGCTGTTTTTT	CASSLASDYEELFF
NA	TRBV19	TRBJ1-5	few	TGTGCCAGTAGTACACAGGGTAATCAGCCCCAGCATTTT	CASSTQGNQPQHF
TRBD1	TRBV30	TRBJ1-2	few	TGTGCCTGGAGTGTACAGGGGGCGGGAGGCTACACCTTC	CAWSVQGAGGYTF
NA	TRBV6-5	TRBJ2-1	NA	TGTGCCAGCAGTTCCAAACGGACAGACTACAATGAGCAGTTCTTC	CASSSKRTDYNEQFF
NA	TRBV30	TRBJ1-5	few	TGTGCCTGGAGTGTACTTCTGGGAGGCAATCAGCCCCAGCATTTT	CAWSVLLGGNQPQHF
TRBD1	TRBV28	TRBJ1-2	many	TGTGCCAGCAGCTTCTCGACAGGGTCGGCTAATGGCTACACCTTC	CASSFSTGSANGYTF
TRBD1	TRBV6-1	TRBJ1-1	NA	TGTGCCAGCAGTTTGTTGGACAGGGGCGCTGAAGCTTTCTTT	CASSLLDRGAEAFF
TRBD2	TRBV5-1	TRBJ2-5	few	TGCGCCAGCAGCTCGACTAGCGGGGGTAATTTGGAGACCCAGTACTTC	CASSSTSGGNLETQYF
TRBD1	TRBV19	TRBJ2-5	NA	TGTGCCAGTAGTTCCAGACAGGGCCGTTTGGGTGAGACCCAGTACTTC	CASSSRQGRLGETQYF
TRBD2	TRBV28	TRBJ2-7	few	TGTGCCAGCAGTTTTAGCGGGGGGGTTTTCGAGCAGTACTTC	CASSFSGGVFEQYF
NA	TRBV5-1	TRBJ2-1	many	TGCGCCAGCAGCTTGGCGTACAATGAGCAGTTCTTC	CASSLAYNEQFF
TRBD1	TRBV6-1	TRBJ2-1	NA	TGTGCCAGCAGACTAACAGGGGGCCTTATACATGAGCAGTTCTTC	CASRLTGGLIHEQFF
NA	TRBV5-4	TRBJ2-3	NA	TGTGCCAGCAGCTTGCGGGATACGCAGTATTTT	CASSLRDTQYF
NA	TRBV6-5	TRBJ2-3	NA	TGTGCCAGCAGGGGACAAATTAGCACAGATACGCAGTATTTT	CASRGQISTDTQYF
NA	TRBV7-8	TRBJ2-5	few	TGTGCCAGCAGCTACTTCACGGGGGAAGAGACCCAGTACTTC	CASSYFTGEETQYF